This T cell receptor beta chain is from a study of T cell responses to AZD1222 COVID-19 vaccine. Libraries were prepared by immunoSEQ multiplex PCR; TCRdb keeps only in-frame clonotypes and omits some of them. The sample records about 150,000 clones, roughly nine tenths being singletons. This CDR3 has 15 residues. The ends were cut back, 1 base at V and 8 bases at J, with 17 bases in the middle. Germline V gives CDR1 MNHEY, CDR2 SMNVEV (reference sequence). Sequenced here: peripheral blood, sampled on day 0 of MenACWY control vaccination. The chain recombines TRBV27 with TRBJ1-2, with a tentative D call TRBD1 (5 bases). This TCR came from an adult in good health. DNA of the CDR3: TGTGCCAGCAGTTTATGGTCGGGACGAAAGGGAGGCTACACCTTC. Translation: CASSLWSGRKGGYTF.